This note documents a single TCR beta chain sequence. Its antigen is still unknown. Nothing much larger sits one base from this clone, and base qualities are not available. These data come from a study of cytomegalovirus exposure and HLA in healthy donors (dated by TCRdb to about 2017). Regarding the research as a whole: In an earlier analysis of about 560 of the donors, about 260 Gb of sequence data and 117 million unique TCR beta sequences from roughly 180 million T cells were reported. About 300 gigabases of sequencing data and tens of millions of unique TCR sequences were included in an early release covering about 700 HLA-typed donors. The genetic ancestry cluster associated with self-reported Caucasian donors included roughly four fifths of the 300 to 400 genotyped donors. The study was designed to test whether signatures of past pathogen exposure could be identified by cataloging public T cell receptors. The study profiled the T cell repertoires of under 700 subjects by immunosequencing and related them to cytomegalovirus serostatus. In addition to the first cohort of 650 to 800 subjects, a separate validation cohort of about 120 different subjects was used. To predict cytomegalovirus infection status, the study combined high-throughput TCR immunosequencing, statistical association of individual TCRs with disease status, and machine learning. To study patterns of TCR occurrence, a later analysis re-analyzed previously published TCR beta repertoires from just over 650 donors and added high-resolution HLA genotyping. In the later analysis, no new phenotypic data were used to find candidate immune exposures; instead, reliance was placed on TCR beta sequences and their occurrence across donors. An earlier analysis of 587 of the donors applied high-throughput TCR beta sequencing to assess whether each TCR beta V gene segment acted as functional or pseudogenic. Donor age, sex, ethnicity and CMV serostatus were collected together with the repertoire data. Genome-wide SNP genotypes for about 55% of the roughly 670 donors were used in a later genetic analysis, which treated that subset as a discovery cohort. Every repertoire in the discovery cohort had been generated on one and the same sequencing platform. HLA typing included class I and class II loci at four-digit resolution. The number of typed donors differed by locus: about 620-640 for A, B, C, DRB1 and DQB1; approximately 520 for DQA1; 606 for DPA1; and roughly 490 for DPB1. Roughly 5 DR-DQ haplotypes were handled as single units for association and clustering, since linkage in the cohort was strong. On average, roughly 250,000 unique TCR beta nucleotide sequences were sequenced per donor among 300 to 500 genotyped donors of the cohort, with 15% to 20% of those sequences being non-productive.

CDR1 and CDR2, looked up from the germline V gene, are SGHRS and YFSETQ. Trimmed from V: 4 bases; trimmed from J: 2 bases; junction bases lacking a gene match: 4. The CDR3 contains 14 residues, cysteine and phenylalanine counted. Kept here is only the CDR3 DNA, which spans 42 bases and is read in frame from base 1. The library was built by means of the immunoSEQ multiplex PCR assay. For the multiplex PCR, a mixture combining 60 forward primers for TCR Vbeta segments and 13 reverse primers for TCR Jbeta segments was used. Amplification of the CDR3 region of rearranged TCR beta genes was performed with a multiplex PCR assay on genomic DNA. The Illumina HiSeq System was used to sequence the amplified TCR beta libraries as 87-base-pair reads. The authors' pipeline ran thus. A later analysis counted about 82 million unique TCR beta chains across the 666 repertoires, and around 12 million of these chains were shared by at least two donors. To remove PCR and sequencing errors, raw reads were error-corrected and collapsed into unique sequences using a nearest-neighbor algorithm that merged closely related sequences. To assign V, D and J gene segments, CDR3 sequences were aligned to IMGT reference sequences. For a sequence to be retained, at least a six-nucleotide match to both a V gene segment and a J gene segment was required. A rearrangement counted as productive if the CDR3 had no stop codons and remained in frame with V and J, and every other rearrangement counted as non-productive. Following IMGT convention, CDR3 was defined as the stretch from the second conserved V-encoded cysteine to the conserved J-encoded phenylalanine. In an earlier analysis of roughly 580 of the donors, sequences lacking an unambiguous match to a single V gene segment were excluded. An earlier analysis of 587 of the donors classified V segments as functional when productive rearrangements were above 56.7% and as segregating when the standard deviation between donors was above 5%. A statistical classification framework was built for diagnosing cytomegalovirus status from the catalog of TCR beta chain sequences. In a later analysis, TCR nucleotide sequences were compared against IMGT/GENE-DB human TR gene sequences so that V and J genes could be assigned. The TCRdist pipeline was used in a later analysis to assign CDR3 sequences and most-parsimonious VDJ recombination scenarios. In a later analysis, every TCR beta chain was defined by the combination of its CDR3 amino acid sequence and its V-gene family, and reads without a unique V-gene family were dropped. In a later analysis, several hundred highly shared, low-generation-probability nucleotide sequences were removed to address suspected cross-contamination and a sequencing artifact. For each public chain, a later analysis derived a clonal expansion index from normalized ranks of inferred template counts within each repertoire. In a later analysis, generation probabilities were computed using a VDJ recombination model fitted to out-of-frame rearrangements, and the results were checked against IGoR. In a later analysis, TCR-TCR, TCR-HLA and TCR-CMV co-occurrence was scored with hypergeometric tests, and a repertoire-size bias correction was applied to TCR pairs. False discovery rates were estimated in a later analysis by permuting HLA or CMV assignments 20 times. A later analysis grouped co-occurring TCRs with DBSCAN, adding TCRdist sequence similarity when clustering within HLA-allele-positive subsets. Co-occurrence clustering excluded repertoires with fewer than 30,000 or more than 120,000 public chains, plus five with anomalous nucleotide sharing. TCRdb limited this immuneACCESS table to in-frame rearrangements with V and J called. A share of clones is missing; checked studies link under half to unresolved V genes, and the rest is unexplained. The DNA was the basis for D and trimming; V, J and clone size are from that table. For this sample there are approximately 45,000 clones; approximately 72% appear just once. Of the sample, roughly 3.2% falls within the top ten clones.

In total, 500 to 700 healthy bone marrow donors made up the cohort. All cohort members were sampled while nominally healthy, although unrecorded immune exposures were likely present. The donor was CMV seronegative and belonged to the group of several hundred seronegative cohort members. A peripheral blood sample was provided by each donor, and peripheral blood mononuclear cells were used for TCR beta sequencing. Genomic DNA was extracted from the blood cell samples with the Qiagen DNeasy Blood Extraction Kit. Study-wide findings and limitations: Most TCR sequences were observed very rarely across donors, whereas some public TCRs were present in many individuals. A few of the identified cytomegalovirus-associated TCR beta chains were confirmed in vitro to be specific for cytomegalovirus antigens. A total of 150 to 200 TCR beta chains were listed by the study as associated with cytomegalovirus. When HLA alleles, especially DR and DQ, strongly co-occurred, attributing TCR associations to individual alleles was difficult. In this cohort, only TCR beta chains were sequenced, and detectable features were limited by the absence of alpha or paired-chain data. In a later analysis, most CMV-associated TCR beta chains were found to appear HLA-restricted, with HLA associations seemingly driven largely by CMV exposure. The only immune exposure information available for the cohort was CMV serostatus. Some IMGT-functional V segments, including TRBV6-2 and TRBV6-3, could not be distinguished by the 87-base-pair reads and were therefore excluded. HLA typing was unavailable for some donors at each locus, so association tests used only the typed subset. The authors suggested that the approach could potentially be extended to other disease states and immunological phenotypes. Specific HLA alleles were associated with about 17,000 TCR beta sequences at a false discovery rate of 0.05 in a later analysis. A cluster of highly shared sequence variants was judged likely to be a technical artifact of the sequencing pipeline. According to a later analysis, TCR association rates differed among HLA loci, with DRB1 alleles showing the most associated TCRs and HLA-C alleles showing the fewest. Because counts were too low, about 15 rarely observed V segments, including chromosome 9 orphons, were left out of the earlier analysis of 500 to 650 of the donors. The classifier was reported to diagnose cytomegalovirus status with high specificity and sensitivity in both the original cohort and the validation cohort. In a later analysis, several top co-occurrence clusters were reported to appear linked to parvovirus B19, influenza, CMV and Epstein-Barr virus. Roughly uniform sequencing depth across donors was assumed in presence/absence analyses, although this assumption may not hold. In an earlier analysis of roughly 500 of the donors, most TCR beta V segments appeared in productive rearrangements about 90% or about 30% of the time, broadly matching IMGT annotations. Linkage disequilibrium might explain the correlated functional status among segregating V segments, but an unknown experimental factor could not be ruled out. A further reported finding was that TCR beta sequences accurately predicted the HLA-A and HLA-B alleles for most subjects in the first cohort. In a later analysis, HLA-associated TCR beta chains showed more clonal expansion and lower generation probabilities than non-associated chains that were equally common. A later genetic analysis associated a missense DCLRE1C variant with V-gene and J-gene trimming of TCR beta chains, and an independent cohort replicated the association. A later genetic analysis reported fewer N-insertions in productive TCRs among donors in an Asian-associated ancestry cluster than the approximately 700-donor mean.

The receptor was isolated from a young woman in good health and CMV-seronegative. The sample consisted of PBMCs. The chain uses TRBV5-1 and TRBJ2-3, and 7 junction bases match TRBD2. The DNA sequence is TGCGCCAGCAGCGGGGGGGAGTCCACAGATACGCAGTATTTT. Translated, it reads CASSGGESTDTQYF. Beyond the CDR3, the reference TRBV5-1 and TRBJ2-3 genes provide the residues; the full variable domain reads: KAGVTQTPRYLIKTRGQQVTLSCSPISGHRSVSWYQQTPGQGLQFLFEYFSETQRNKGNFPGRFSGRQFSNSRSEMNVSTLELGDSALYLCASSGGESTDTQYFGPGTRLTVL.